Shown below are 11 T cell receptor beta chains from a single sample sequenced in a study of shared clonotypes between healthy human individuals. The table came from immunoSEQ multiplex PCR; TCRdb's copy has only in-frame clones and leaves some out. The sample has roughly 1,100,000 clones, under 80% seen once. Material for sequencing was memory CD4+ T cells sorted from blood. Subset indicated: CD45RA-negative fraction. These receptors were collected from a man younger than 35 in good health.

CDR3 sequence: CASRESLGQAYEQYF. CDR3 nucleotide sequence: TGCGCCAGCAGGGAGAGCCTGGGACAGGCCTACGAGCAGTACTTC. The chain is built from TRBV5-1 and TRBJ2-7; 8 nucleotides match TRBD1. J gave up 2 bases and V 5 bases, and 9 bases lay outside the gene matches. This CDR3 is 15 amino acids long. In germline, CDR1 is SGHRS, CDR2 YFSETQ.

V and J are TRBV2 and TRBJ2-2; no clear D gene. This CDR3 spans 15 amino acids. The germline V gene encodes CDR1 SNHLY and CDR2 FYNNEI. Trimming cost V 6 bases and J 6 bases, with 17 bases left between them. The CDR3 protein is CASRTTSSSAGELFF. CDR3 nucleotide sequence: TGTGCCAGCAGGACGACATCGTCGAGCGCCGGGGAGCTGTTTTTT.

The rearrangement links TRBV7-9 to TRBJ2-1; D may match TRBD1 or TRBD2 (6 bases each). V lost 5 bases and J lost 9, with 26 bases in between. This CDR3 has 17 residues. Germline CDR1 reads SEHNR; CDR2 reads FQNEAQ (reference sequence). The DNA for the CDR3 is TGTGCCAGCAGCCCAGCTGCCCGACGGGGGCGCGGTGGTGAGCAGTTCTTC. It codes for CASSPAARRGRGGEQFF.

CDR3 sequence: CASSGASGTQETQYF. In nucleotides, the CDR3 is TGTGCCAGCTCAGGAGCCTCCGGGACACAAGAGACCCAGTACTTC. V gene TRBV18 combines with J gene TRBJ2-5; D is perhaps TRBD1 (6 bases). V was cut by 5 bases and J by 2 bases, with 15 bases left in between. Germline V gene data show CDR1 as KGHSH and CDR2 as LQKENI. The CDR3 is 15 amino acids.

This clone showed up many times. Here the CDR3 DNA reads TGTGCCAGCAGTGATCGACAGGCCCGGATCACAGATACGCAGTATTTT. Its protein product is CASSDRQARITDTQYF. The rearrangement joins TRBV6-1 to TRBJ2-3; D is perhaps TRBD1 (6 bases). This CDR3 region has 16 residues. Germline V lookup: CDR1 MNHNS, CDR2 SASEGT. V lost 3 bases, J lost 2 bases, and 15 bases lay in between.

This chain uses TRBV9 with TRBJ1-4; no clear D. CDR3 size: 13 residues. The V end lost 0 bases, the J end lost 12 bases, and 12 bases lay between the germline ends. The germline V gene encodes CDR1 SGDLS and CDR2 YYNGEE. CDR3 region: CASSVAEDYELFF. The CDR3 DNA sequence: TGTGCCAGCAGCGTAGCGGAAGATTACGAACTGTTTTTT. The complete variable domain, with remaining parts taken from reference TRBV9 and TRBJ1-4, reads DSGVTQTPKHLITATGQRVTLRCSPRSGDLSVYWYQQSLDQGLQFLIQYYNGEERAKGNILERFSAQQFPDLHSELNLSSLELGDSALYFCASSVAEDYELFFGSGTQLSVL.

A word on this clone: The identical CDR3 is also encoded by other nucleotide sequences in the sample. The CDR3 region has the DNA TGCGCCAGCAGCTCCAGGGGGGGACCAGAAGAGACCCAGTACTTC. Protein sequence: CASSSRGGPEETQYF. V usage is TRBV5-1 and J usage is TRBJ2-5; D assignment may be TRBD1 or TRBD2 (7 bases each). The germline V and J ends were trimmed by 3 bases and 3 bases, with 15 bases remaining between them. This CDR3 is built from 15 residues. CDR1 is SGHRS, CDR2 YFSETQ, per germline.

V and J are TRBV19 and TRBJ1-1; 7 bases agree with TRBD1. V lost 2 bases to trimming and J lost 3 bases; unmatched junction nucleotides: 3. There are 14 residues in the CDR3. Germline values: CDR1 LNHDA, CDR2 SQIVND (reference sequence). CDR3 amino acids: CASSIRGPYTEAFF. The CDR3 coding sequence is TGTGCCAGTAGTATAAGGGGGCCGTACACTGAAGCTTTCTTT.

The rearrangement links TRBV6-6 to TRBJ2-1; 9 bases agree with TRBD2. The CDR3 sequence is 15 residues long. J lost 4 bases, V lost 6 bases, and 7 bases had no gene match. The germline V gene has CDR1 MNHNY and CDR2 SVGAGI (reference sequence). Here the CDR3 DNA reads TGTGCCAGCAGCCTTAGCGGGGGCCGTTACAATGAGCAGTTCTTC. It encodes CASSLSGGRYNEQFF.

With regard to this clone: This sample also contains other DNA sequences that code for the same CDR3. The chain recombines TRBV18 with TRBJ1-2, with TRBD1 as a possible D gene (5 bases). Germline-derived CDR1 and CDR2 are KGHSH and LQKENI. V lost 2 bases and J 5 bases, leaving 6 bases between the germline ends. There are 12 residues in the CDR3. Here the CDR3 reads CASSPDSYGYTF. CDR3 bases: TGTGCCAGCTCACCAGACAGTTATGGCTACACCTTC.

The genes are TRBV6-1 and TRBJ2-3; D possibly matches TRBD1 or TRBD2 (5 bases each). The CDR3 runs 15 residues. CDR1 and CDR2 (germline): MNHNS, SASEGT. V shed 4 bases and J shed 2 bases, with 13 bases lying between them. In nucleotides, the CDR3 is TGTGCCAGCAGTGCCGGGACGGGCCCCACAGATACGCAGTATTTT. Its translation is CASSAGTGPTDTQYF.